Included here is one T cell receptor beta chain sequence, with context. Its antigen is unidentified. Germline V CDR1 and CDR2: DFQATT, SNEGSKA (reference sequence). This CDR3 contains 18 residues. V shed 0 bases and J 1 base; nucleotides not matched to a gene: 13. This record belongs to a study of vaccination and CD4 T cells after COVID-19. The assay that was used to sequence DNA from cultured CD4+ T cells was the Oncomine TCR Beta short-read assay. TCRdb re-called the PCR reads through MiXCR, storing one row per CDR3 protein. Of about 17,000 distinct CDR3 sequences listed, around 56% are singletons. The treatment was: approximately 10-day PBMC culture with coronavirus spike peptide pools or control peptides (ViraFEST assay).

The V gene is TRBV20-1, the J gene TRBJ1-1, with 8 bases fitting TRBD1. Sequencing used CD4+ T cells from blood, cultured in vitro. The sequence was collected from a human donor who had recovered from COVID-19. The CDR3, as DNA: TGCAGTGCTAGAGATCGGTGGCAGGGGGCGCGGGGGAACACTGAAGCTTTCTTT. Protein: CSARDRWQGARGNTEAFF.